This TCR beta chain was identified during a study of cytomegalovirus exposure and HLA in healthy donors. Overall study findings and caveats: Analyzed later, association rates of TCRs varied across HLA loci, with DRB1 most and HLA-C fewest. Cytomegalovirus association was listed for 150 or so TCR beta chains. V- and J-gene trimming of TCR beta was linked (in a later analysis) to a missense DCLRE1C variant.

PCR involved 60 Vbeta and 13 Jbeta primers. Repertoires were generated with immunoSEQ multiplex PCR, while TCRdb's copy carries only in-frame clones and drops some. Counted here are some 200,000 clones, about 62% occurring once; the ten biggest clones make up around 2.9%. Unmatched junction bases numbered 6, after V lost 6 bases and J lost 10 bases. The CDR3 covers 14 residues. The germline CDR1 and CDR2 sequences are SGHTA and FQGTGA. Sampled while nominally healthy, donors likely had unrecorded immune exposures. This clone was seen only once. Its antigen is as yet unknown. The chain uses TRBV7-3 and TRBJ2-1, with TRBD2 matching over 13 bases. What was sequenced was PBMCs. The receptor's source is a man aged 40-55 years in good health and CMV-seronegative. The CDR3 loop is CASRLAGGLGEQFF. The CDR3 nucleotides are TGTGCCAGCAGACTAGCGGGAGGGCTGGGAGAGCAGTTCTTC.